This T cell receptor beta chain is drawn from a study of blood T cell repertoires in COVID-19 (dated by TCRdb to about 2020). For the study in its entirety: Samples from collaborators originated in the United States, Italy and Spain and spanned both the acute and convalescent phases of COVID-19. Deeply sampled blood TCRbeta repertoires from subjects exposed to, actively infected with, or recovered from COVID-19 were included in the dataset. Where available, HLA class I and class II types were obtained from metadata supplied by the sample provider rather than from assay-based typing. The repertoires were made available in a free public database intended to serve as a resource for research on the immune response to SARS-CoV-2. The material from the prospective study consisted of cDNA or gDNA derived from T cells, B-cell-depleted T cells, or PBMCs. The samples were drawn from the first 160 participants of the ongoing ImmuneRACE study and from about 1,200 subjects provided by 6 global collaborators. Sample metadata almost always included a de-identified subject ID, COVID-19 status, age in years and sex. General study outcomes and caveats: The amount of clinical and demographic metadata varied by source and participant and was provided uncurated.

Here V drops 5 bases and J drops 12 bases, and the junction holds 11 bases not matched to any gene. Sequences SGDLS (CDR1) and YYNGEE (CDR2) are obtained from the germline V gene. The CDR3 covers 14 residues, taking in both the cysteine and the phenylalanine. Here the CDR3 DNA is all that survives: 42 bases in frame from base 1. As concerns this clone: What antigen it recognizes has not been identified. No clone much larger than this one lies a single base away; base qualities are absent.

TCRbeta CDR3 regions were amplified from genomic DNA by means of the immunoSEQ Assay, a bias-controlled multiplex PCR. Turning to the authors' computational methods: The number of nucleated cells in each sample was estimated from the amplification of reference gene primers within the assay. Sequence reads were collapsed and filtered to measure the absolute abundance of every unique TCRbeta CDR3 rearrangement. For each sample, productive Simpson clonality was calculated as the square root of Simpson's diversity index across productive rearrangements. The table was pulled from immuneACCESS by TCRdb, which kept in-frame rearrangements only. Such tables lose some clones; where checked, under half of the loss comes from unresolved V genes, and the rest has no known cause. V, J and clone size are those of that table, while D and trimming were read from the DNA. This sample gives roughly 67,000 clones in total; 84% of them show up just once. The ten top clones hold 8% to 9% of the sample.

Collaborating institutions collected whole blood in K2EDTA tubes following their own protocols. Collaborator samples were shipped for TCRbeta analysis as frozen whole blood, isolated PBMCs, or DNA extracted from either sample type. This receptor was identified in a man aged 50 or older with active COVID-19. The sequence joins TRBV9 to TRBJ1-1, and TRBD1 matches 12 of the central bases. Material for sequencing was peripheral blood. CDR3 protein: CASSLGTGGAKSFF. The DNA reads TGTGCCAGCAGTTTGGGGACAGGGGGCGCGAAGTCTTTCTTT.